This T cell receptor beta chain was identified in a study of blood T cell repertoires in COVID-19. Study-level information: Both acute and convalescent COVID-19 samples were obtained from the United States, Italy and Spain. From T cells, B-cell-depleted T cells, or PBMCs came the material, which was cDNA or gDNA.

The CDR3 runs 14 residues. V gave up 1 base and J gave up 1 base, with 7 bases separating them. Germline assignment: CDR1 SEHNR and CDR2 FQNEAQ (reference sequence). This clone was counted a single time. In the authors' methods: Reference gene primer amplification yielded estimated nucleated cell counts. Libraries were prepared by immunoSEQ multiplex PCR; TCRdb keeps only in-frame clonotypes and omits some of them. For V, J and clone size, that table is used; D and trimming come from the DNA. In the table there are under 65,000 clones, approximately 80% of which are singletons. The clonotype originates from a woman aged 60 to 75 with acute or convalescent COVID-19. V usage is TRBV7-9 and J usage is TRBJ1-1, with D possibly being TRBD1 (5 bases). Sequenced material: peripheral blood. The CDR3 DNA is TGTGCCAGCAGCTTAGGACAGACGAACACTGAAGCTTTCTTT. Translation gives CASSLGQTNTEAFF.